Each of the 24 T cell receptor beta chains below was sequenced from the same sample in a study of cytomegalovirus exposure and HLA in healthy donors. PCR involved 60 Vbeta and 13 Jbeta primers. The repertoire was sequenced with immunoSEQ multiplex PCR; TCRdb's copy has only in-frame clones and lacks some. The sample includes 80,000 to 100,000 clones, 70% to 80% of them seen just once. The sequenced sample was PBMCs. All receptors come from a man between 18 and 35 years old in good health and CMV-seropositive.

V and J are TRBV30 and TRBJ1-4; no clear D. Germline CDR1 and CDR2: GTSNPN and SVGIG (reference sequence). Trimming took 0 bases from V and 7 from J, leaving 9 bases between them. CDR3 length equals 13 residues. The CDR3 here is CAWSVVASEKLFF. DNA for the CDR3: TGTGCCTGGAGTGTCGTAGCCAGTGAAAAACTGTTTTTT.

In its sample, this clone was seen a few times. This chain uses TRBV27 with TRBJ1-1; TRBD1 matches at 8 bases. This CDR3 is built from 16 residues. V dropped 5 bases and J dropped 1; count of bases not matched to a gene: 9. Germline lookup yields CDR1 MNHEY and CDR2 SMNVEV (reference sequence). CDR3 in amino acids: CASSLRQGLRNTEAFF. CDR3 DNA: TGTGCCAGCAGTCTACGACAGGGGCTACGGAACACTGAAGCTTTCTTT.

This chain joins TRBV6-5 and TRBJ2-7, with D possibly matching TRBD2 (6 bases). This CDR3 has 14 amino acids. V was clipped by 10 bases and J by 5 bases, with 21 bases between them. Germline-derived CDR1 and CDR2 are MNHEY and SVGAGI. The CDR3 protein is CAIRDRDSPNEQYF. CDR3 DNA sequence: TGTGCCATACGGGACCGGGACTCACCCAACGAGCAGTACTTC.

V usage is TRBV30 and J usage is TRBJ1-1, with 7 bases lining up with TRBD1. CDR3 length: 12 residues. The junction had 0 bases not matched to a gene; V was cut back by 5 bases and J by 0 bases. Looked up from germline, CDR1 is GTSNPN and CDR2 is SVGIG (reference sequence). As DNA, the CDR3 is TGTGCCTGGGGGACAGTGAACACTGAAGCTTTCTTT. Translating gives CAWGTVNTEAFF.

The chain carries TRBV27 and TRBJ1-2; D gene ambiguous. CDR3 size: 15 residues. The germline V gene has CDR1 MNHEY and CDR2 SMNVEV (reference sequence). Trimming took off 3 bases at V and 2 bases at J, with 13 bases between the two ends. The CDR3 DNA reads TGTGCCAGCAGTTTTCTAGGCGGGAGGAACTATGGCTACACCTTC. As protein: CASSFLGGRNYGYTF.

This chain connects TRBV5-1 to TRBJ1-1, with D possibly being TRBD1 (6 bases). Germline loops: CDR1 SGHRS, CDR2 YFSETQ. The CDR3 has 16 residues. With 0 bases removed from V and 1 base from J, the gap between germline ends came to 13 bases. CDR3 sequence: CASSLGWGRGNTEAFF. In DNA, the CDR3 is TGCGCCAGCAGCTTGGGTTGGGGGCGAGGGAACACTGAAGCTTTCTTT.

This chain connects TRBV11-3 to TRBJ2-1; TRBD1 agrees at 7 bases. The CDR3 spans 16 residues. The germline V gene encodes CDR1 SGHNT and CDR2 YENEEA. With 1 base clipped from V and 4 bases from J, the junction kept 7 bases outside the gene matches. Here the CDR3 reads CASSLAGGRTYNEQFF. CDR3 bases: TGTGCCAGCAGCTTAGCAGGGGGTCGTACGTACAATGAGCAGTTCTTC.

The V gene is TRBV9, the J gene TRBJ1-3; TRBD1 agrees at 7 bases. Germline CDR1 reads SGDLS; CDR2 reads YYNGEE. The trim removed 0 bases at V and 7 bases at J, leaving 10 bases unmatched. CDR3 length: 16 amino acids. The CDR3 spells CASSVVRQGSYNTIYF. The CDR3 region has the DNA TGTGCCAGCAGCGTAGTGAGACAGGGTTCTTATAACACCATATATTTT.

The chain combines TRBV19 with TRBJ1-1, with D possibly TRBD1 on 6 matching bases. V was cut by 3 bases and J by 4 bases, with 12 bases left in between. Germline CDR1 reads LNHDA; CDR2 reads SQIVND (reference sequence). This CDR3 spans 14 amino acids. As DNA, the CDR3 is TGTGCCAGTAGTATTGGCAGGGGTAGCACTGAAGCTTTCTTT. This encodes CASSIGRGSTEAFF.

This clone occurred once. The chain links TRBV6-4 to TRBJ2-2, with 12 bases that match TRBD2. Per germline, CDR1 MRHNA and CDR2 SNTAGT. With 11 bases clipped from V and 7 bases from J, the junction kept 5 bases outside the gene matches. The CDR3 consists of 13 residues. The DNA of the CDR3 is TGTGCCGGGCGACTAGCGGGGGACGGGGAGCTGTTTTTT. It is translated as CAGRLAGDGELFF.

The chain couples TRBV30 to TRBJ2-5; no clear D gene. The assigned J gene may be wrong: the sequence end matches TRBJ2-7 better. Germline lookup yields CDR1 GTSNPN and CDR2 SVGIG (reference sequence). CDR3 length: 13 amino acids. The CDR3 DNA sequence: TGTGCCTGGAGGTCTGCACCTTCCTACGAGCAGTACTTC. Encoded protein: CAWRSAPSYEQYF.

This chain connects TRBV27 to TRBJ2-7; tentatively, D is TRBD1 (5 bases). V dropped 5 bases and J dropped 7 bases, with 21 bases sitting between them. CDR3 size: 15 residues. The germline CDR1 and CDR2 sequences are MNHEY and SMNVEV (reference sequence). CDR3 nucleotides: TGTGCCAGCAGTCTCAAGGACAAGGAGACGGGTGAGCAGTACTTC. It encodes CASSLKDKETGEQYF.

This chain uses TRBV15 with TRBJ1-2; D may be TRBD1 (5 bases). The length of the CDR3 is 14 residues. V was pared by 3 bases and J by 4 bases, with 12 bases between. Germline values: CDR1 LNHNV, CDR2 YYDKDF (reference sequence). The CDR3: CATSSPGLSYGYTF. CDR3 coding DNA: TGTGCCACCAGCAGCCCGGGACTCAGCTATGGCTACACCTTC.

This clone has just a few counts. The CDR3 nucleotides are TGTGCCTGGAGTGTAGGGGCTAACTATGGCTACACCTTC. It translates to CAWSVGANYGYTF. V and J are TRBV30 and TRBJ1-2, with D maybe TRBD1 (5 bases). The CDR3 contains 13 residues. Trimming stripped 0 bases from V and 0 bases from J, with 5 bases between. Germline V CDR1 and CDR2: GTSNPN, SVGIG (reference sequence).

J is TRBJ2-7 and V is TRBV7-2; 7 nucleotides agree with TRBD1. Germline V lookup: CDR1 SGHTA, CDR2 FQGNSA. The CDR3 is 13 amino acids. The junction had 10 bases not matched to a gene; V was cut back by 6 bases and J by 8 bases. In DNA, the CDR3 is TGTGCCAGCAGGCTGGAGACAGGGCCCAAGCAGTACTTC. Translation: CASRLETGPKQYF.

The count of this clone is one. The genes are TRBV15 and TRBJ1-4, with a tentative D call TRBD1 (5 bases). Trimming pared 0 bases from V and 8 bases from J, leaving 13 bases between. There are 15 residues in the CDR3. CDR1 LNHNV and CDR2 YYDKDF come from the germline V gene (reference sequence). The CDR3 reads CATSRDPQGREKLFF. The CDR3 DNA follows: TGTGCCACCAGCAGAGATCCCCAGGGTCGAGAAAAACTGTTTTTT.

The chain is built from TRBV15 and TRBJ1-1, with 10 bases matching TRBD1. Germline V lookup: CDR1 LNHNV, CDR2 YYDKDF (reference sequence). Losses at the gene ends were 1 base for V and 5 bases for J; bases not matched to a gene: 7. This CDR3 contains 16 residues. CDR3 coding DNA: TGTGCCACCAGCAGAGGAGCCGGGACAGGGGTGACTGAAGCTTTCTTT. Its translation is CATSRGAGTGVTEAFF. The entire variable domain, with the rest obtained from reference TRBV15 and TRBJ1-1, is as follows: DAMVIQNPRYQVTQFGKPVTLSCSQTLNHNVMYWYQQKSSQAPKLLFHYYDKDFNNEADTPDNFQSRRPNTSFCFLDIRSPGLGDTAMYLCATSRGAGTGVTEAFFGQGTRLTVV.

The chain employs TRBV4-1 and TRBJ1-5; a possible D gene is TRBD1 (5 bases). From germline, CDR1 is MGHRA and CDR2 YSYEKL. This CDR3 comprises 15 residues. V dropped 3 bases and J dropped 3 bases, with 12 bases sitting between them. The CDR3 DNA reads TGCGCCAGCAGCCACGTTTCAGGGATCAATCAGCCCCAGCATTTT. Amino acids: CASSHVSGINQPQHF.

This sequence joins TRBV2 and TRBJ2-5, with 7 bases identical to TRBD1. The CDR3 runs 18 residues. The V gene end was trimmed by 8 bases and the J gene end by 0 bases; junction bases not matched to a gene: 18. CDR1 and CDR2 from the germline V gene are SNHLY and FYNNEI. CDR3 loop: CASRQDRLAPVYQETQYF. CDR3 sequence (DNA): TGTGCCAGCCGACAGGACAGGTTGGCACCAGTCTACCAAGAGACCCAGTACTTC. The full variable domain, completed using reference TRBV2 and TRBJ2-5, is EPEVTQTPSHQVTQMGQEVILRCVPISNHLYFYWYRQILGQKVEFLVSFYNNEISEKSEIFDDQFSVERPDGSNFTLKIRSTKLEDSAMYFCASRQDRLAPVYQETQYFGPGTRLLVL.

J is TRBJ1-2 and V is TRBV28; TRBD1 aligns across 8 bases. The CDR3 is 12 residues long. From germline, CDR1 is MDHEN and CDR2 SYDVKM. V shed 10 bases, J shed 6 bases, and the junction held 7 bases outside the gene matches. The CDR3 bases are TGTGCCACCGAAGCCAGGGGGCATGGCTACACCTTC. Protein: CATEARGHGYTF.

The chain joins TRBV28 to TRBJ2-7; the D gene is possibly TRBD1 (5 bases). Looked up from germline, CDR1 is MDHEN and CDR2 is SYDVKM. This CDR3 contains 13 residues. With 6 bases removed from V and 1 base from J, the gap between germline ends came to 10 bases. This chain's CDR3 is CASSPQESYEQYF. The CDR3 DNA is TGTGCCAGCAGCCCACAGGAATCCTACGAGCAGTACTTC. The full variable domain, in which reference TRBV28 and TRBJ2-7 provide the parts outside the CDR3, is DVKVTQSSRYLVKRTGEKVFLECVQDMDHENMFWYRQDPGLGLRLIYFSYDVKMKEKGDIPEGYSVSREKKERFSLILESASTNQTSMYLCASSPQESYEQYFGPGTRLTVT.

The chain employs TRBV7-9 and TRBJ2-7; perhaps TRBD2 as D (6 bases). The CDR3 contains 14 residues. V gave up 2 bases and J gave up 3 bases, with 11 bases separating them. Germline CDR1 reads SEHNR; CDR2 reads FQNEAQ (reference sequence). The CDR3, as DNA: TGTGCCAGCAGCTTACACGTGACTAGCTACGAGCAGTACTTC. It encodes CASSLHVTSYEQYF.

The J gene is TRBJ2-3, the V gene TRBV5-1; D is unresolved. V dropped 0 bases and J dropped 2 bases, with 7 bases sitting between them. The CDR3 contains 14 residues. Germline CDR1 and CDR2: SGHRS and YFSETQ. This chain's CDR3 is CASSLALNTDTQYF. The CDR3 DNA follows: TGCGCCAGCAGCTTGGCGCTAAACACAGATACGCAGTATTTT. Full variable domain (remainder filled in from reference TRBV5-1 and TRBJ2-3): KAGVTQTPRYLIKTRGQQVTLSCSPISGHRSVSWYQQTPGQGLQFLFEYFSETQRNKGNFPGRFSGRQFSNSRSEMNVSTLELGDSALYLCASSLALNTDTQYFGPGTRLTVL.

This clone has more than one count but fewer than ten. This chain connects TRBV12-5 to TRBJ1-3, with D unclear. Trimming shortened V by 0 bases and J by 2 bases, and 14 bases separated the two germline ends. This CDR3 region has 17 residues. Germline V lookup: CDR1 LGHNT, CDR2 FRNRAP. CDR3 loop: CASGLVLGGGAGNTIYF. The CDR3 DNA reads TGTGCTAGTGGTTTGGTACTTGGCGGAGGTGCTGGAAACACCATATATTTT.